These T cell receptor beta chains were read from a single sample in a study of neoadjuvant anti-PD-1 for oral cavity cancer. Sequencing was performed with immunoSEQ multiplex PCR; in TCRdb, only in-frame clones are kept and a portion is missing. The repertoire holds roughly 9,600 clones, with about three fifths as singletons. This material consisted of PBMCs, taken after nivolumab (anti-PD-1) treatment. The receptors here all came from a person aged 35 to 85 with oral cavity squamous cell carcinoma. Both conserved end residues are part of each CDR3. The order of the fields is V gene, J gene, clone size, D gene, CDR3 DNA, CDR3 protein. The D gene is left open where the match is weak. A clone size is listed for some rows: how often the clone was seen (once, few, many), or a class if it is expanded.

v_gene: TRBV7-9; j_gene: TRBJ2-7; abundance: -; d_gene: -; CDR3nt: TGTGCCAGCAGCTCGCCCTATCTCTACGAGCAGTACTTC; CDR3aa: CASSSPYLYEQYF
v_gene: TRBV19; j_gene: TRBJ1-5; abundance: few; d_gene: -; CDR3nt: TGTGCCAGTAGTACACAGGCCTATAATCAGCCCCAGCATTTT; CDR3aa: CASSTQAYNQPQHF
v_gene: TRBV13; j_gene: TRBJ1-5; abundance: -; d_gene: TRBD1; CDR3nt: TGTGCCAGCAGCTCAACAGGGGAACGGCAGCCCCAGCATTTT; CDR3aa: CASSSTGERQPQHF
v_gene: TRBV6-6; j_gene: TRBJ2-1; abundance: -; d_gene: -; CDR3nt: TGTGCCAGCTTTGCGATCCCGGCCGCGGACGAGAACGAGCAGTTCTTC; CDR3aa: CASFAIPAADENEQFF
v_gene: TRBV18; j_gene: TRBJ1-6; abundance: few; d_gene: TRBD1; CDR3nt: TGTGCCAGCTCACAACCGCTCGGGACAGGGGGGGGTTCACCCCTCCACTTT; CDR3aa: CASSQPLGTGGGSPLHF
v_gene: TRBV29-1; j_gene: TRBJ1-6; abundance: -; d_gene: TRBD1; CDR3nt: TGCAGCGTTAGACTGGACAGGGCAGTCAATTCACCCCTCCACTTT; CDR3aa: CSVRLDRAVNSPLHF
v_gene: TRBV5-6; j_gene: TRBJ2-5; abundance: -; d_gene: TRBD2; CDR3nt: TGTGCCAGCAGCGGGACTAGCGGGGGGCGGACGGAGACCCAGTACTTC; CDR3aa: CASSGTSGGRTETQYF
v_gene: TRBV10-2; j_gene: TRBJ2-1; abundance: -; d_gene: TRBD2; CDR3nt: TGCGCCAGCATCAATCTCACTCCGGGACTAGCGTACAATGAGCAGTTCTTC; CDR3aa: CASINLTPGLAYNEQFF
v_gene: TRBV30; j_gene: TRBJ1-5; abundance: -; d_gene: -; CDR3nt: TGTGCCTGGAGTCTGGGGCCAAATCAGCCCCAGCATTTT; CDR3aa: CAWSLGPNQPQHF
v_gene: TRBV19; j_gene: TRBJ1-5; abundance: -; d_gene: -; CDR3nt: TGTGCCAGTAGTATTCAGAATAGCAATCAGCCCCAGCATTTT; CDR3aa: CASSIQNSNQPQHF
v_gene: TRBV11-2; j_gene: TRBJ2-1; abundance: -; d_gene: -; CDR3nt: TGTGCCAGCAGCTTTCGCGGGGCTAGCTCCTACAATGAGCAGTTCTTC; CDR3aa: CASSFRGASSYNEQFF
v_gene: TRBV14; j_gene: TRBJ1-6; abundance: few; d_gene: TRBD1; CDR3nt: TGTGCCAGCACCACAGGGGGCGCGGGTAATTCACCCCTCCACTTT; CDR3aa: CASTTGGAGNSPLHF
v_gene: TRBV29-1; j_gene: TRBJ1-1; abundance: few; d_gene: -; CDR3nt: TGCAGCGTTGGTGGTGTAGGGCGCAGGACTGAAGCTTTCTTT; CDR3aa: CSVGGVGRRTEAFF
v_gene: TRBV5-1; j_gene: TRBJ1-5; abundance: -; d_gene: -; CDR3nt: TGCGCCAGCAGCCCGGGGGGCAGAACTAGCAATCAGCCCCAGCATTTT; CDR3aa: CASSPGGRTSNQPQHF
v_gene: TRBV9; j_gene: TRBJ1-1; abundance: once; d_gene: -; CDR3nt: TGTGCCAGCAGCGTAGGAGAGTCAAACACTGAAGCTTTCTTT; CDR3aa: CASSVGESNTEAFF
v_gene: TRBV19; j_gene: TRBJ2-1; abundance: -; d_gene: TRBD2; CDR3nt: TGTGCCAGTAGTGAACGGACTAGCGGGATCAATGAGCAGTTCTTC; CDR3aa: CASSERTSGINEQFF
v_gene: TRBV11-2; j_gene: TRBJ1-4; abundance: -; d_gene: -; CDR3nt: TGTGCCAGCAGCCCGGGGAGGGTGAATGTGGTCCGGAGTGAAAAACTGTTTTTT; CDR3aa: CASSPGRVNVVRSEKLFF
v_gene: TRBV6-5; j_gene: TRBJ2-2; abundance: few; d_gene: TRBD1; CDR3nt: TGTGCCAGCAGGGGACAGGGGGACACCGGGGAGCTGTTTTTT; CDR3aa: CASRGQGDTGELFF
v_gene: TRBV10-1; j_gene: TRBJ1-3; abundance: -; d_gene: -; CDR3nt: TGCGCCAGCAGCCGGGACGGCAGCTCTGGAAACACCATATATTTT; CDR3aa: CASSRDGSSGNTIYF
v_gene: TRBV7-9; j_gene: TRBJ2-7; abundance: -; d_gene: TRBD2; CDR3nt: TGTGCCAGCAGCGTCGTAGCGGGTATGACGGGAGAGCAGTACTTC; CDR3aa: CASSVVAGMTGEQYF
v_gene: TRBV5-1; j_gene: TRBJ2-7; abundance: -; d_gene: -; CDR3nt: TGCGCCAGCAGCTCGGACGCCGCCTCCTACGAGCAGTACTTC; CDR3aa: CASSSDAASYEQYF
v_gene: TRBV9; j_gene: TRBJ2-1; abundance: -; d_gene: -; CDR3nt: TGTGCCAGCAGCCCCCACCCGGAGGGAAGCTCCTACAATGAGCAGTTCTTC; CDR3aa: CASSPHPEGSSYNEQFF
v_gene: TRBV29-1; j_gene: TRBJ1-2; abundance: -; d_gene: -; CDR3nt: TGCAGCGCGAGCCCCAGTGGAAAAACCACTTATGGCTACACCTTC; CDR3aa: CSASPSGKTTYGYTF
v_gene: TRBV5-1; j_gene: TRBJ2-2; abundance: -; d_gene: -; CDR3nt: TGCGCCAGCAGCCGTGGCGGGATTGCGAACACCGGGGAGCTGTTTTTT; CDR3aa: CASSRGGIANTGELFF
v_gene: TRBV19; j_gene: TRBJ2-7; abundance: -; d_gene: -; CDR3nt: TGTGCCAGTAGTTCACCCAGTACTAGATCCGACGAGCAGTACTTC; CDR3aa: CASSSPSTRSDEQYF
v_gene: TRBV6-1; j_gene: TRBJ2-7; abundance: -; d_gene: -; CDR3nt: TGTGCCAGCAGCCATTCGACGGGCCGGGACGAGCAGTACTTC; CDR3aa: CASSHSTGRDEQYF
v_gene: TRBV6-5; j_gene: TRBJ2-5; abundance: -; d_gene: TRBD1; CDR3nt: TGTGCCAGCAGTCGGGACAGGGGTTTAGAGACCCAGTACTTC; CDR3aa: CASSRDRGLETQYF
v_gene: TRBV19; j_gene: TRBJ1-4; abundance: -; d_gene: TRBD1; CDR3nt: TGTGCCAGTAAACCGGGACAGGCCTATGAAAAACTGTTTTTT; CDR3aa: CASKPGQAYEKLFF